This T cell receptor beta chain was recovered during a study of OX40 agonist ivuxolimab in advanced cancers. On the study more broadly: Patients were dosed intravenously with ivuxolimab at 0.01 to 10 mg/kg every 2 weeks. Two patients with cutaneous melanoma and one with hepatocellular carcinoma, three in total, showed partial responses. Study-wide findings and caveats: Mean expanded clone counts were higher in CD8+ than CD4+ T cells. CD4+ and CD8+ T cells in blood underwent clonal expansion by week 6 at 0.1 to 3.0 mg/kg.

Some clones are missing from TCRdb's copy, which holds only in-frame ones; the method was immunoSEQ multiplex PCR. The sample has approximately 74,000 clones; 90% to 95% are singletons. Germline V gene sequence: CDR1 MNHEY, CDR2 SMNVEV (reference sequence). This CDR3 is built from 16 residues. The V gene end was trimmed by 5 bases and the J gene end by 4 bases; junction bases not matched to a gene: 6. As to this clone: Its target is unknown.

This clonotype was sampled from an adult with an advanced solid tumor such as melanoma, head and neck, liver or kidney cancer. This rearrangement joins TRBV27 to TRBJ2-2; 11 bases line up with TRBD2. The sample here was CD4+ or CD8+ T cells sorted from blood, taken in a trial of the OX40 agonist ivuxolimab. CDR3 region: CASSLLAGGPTGELFF. The CDR3 DNA sequence: TGTGCCAGCAGTCTCTTAGCGGGGGGGCCCACCGGGGAGCTGTTTTTT.